The entry below describes one TCR beta chain. Its antigen has not been determined. Base qualities are missing; no much larger clone stands one base away. The donors belonged to the validation cohort of approximately 130 subjects, which was separate from the roughly 700-subject first cohort. CDR1 and CDR2, per the germline V gene, are SGHDT and YYEEEE. Measured from the cysteine to the phenylalanine, the CDR3 is 19 residues long. Only the CDR3 part of the read is kept: 57 bases, read in frame from the first base. V has 0 bases trimmed and J has 2 bases trimmed; junction bases matching no gene number 9. This entry is derived from a study of cytomegalovirus exposure and HLA in healthy donors (dated 2017 in TCRdb). Concerning the study at large: The roughly 700 repertoires of the first cohort and the 120 validation repertoires were produced on the same platform, according to a later analysis. Along with the approximately 650-subject first cohort, a separate validation cohort of over 90 different subjects was used. The study was designed to test whether signatures of past pathogen exposure could be identified by cataloging public T cell receptors. High-throughput TCR immunosequencing, statistical association of individual TCRs with disease status, and machine learning were combined to predict cytomegalovirus infection status.

Summary of the overall study and its limitations: Most TCR sequences were observed very rarely across donors, whereas some public TCRs were present in many individuals. A total of 150 or so TCR beta chains were listed by the study as associated with cytomegalovirus. According to the authors, the approach could potentially be generalized to other disease states and immunological phenotypes. A later analysis had no HLA typing for the validation cohort, so co-occurrence there was scored across all 130 or so repertoires. In vitro tests confirmed that a few of the cytomegalovirus-associated TCR beta chains recognize cytomegalovirus antigens. The classifier was reported to diagnose cytomegalovirus status with high specificity and sensitivity in both the original and validation cohorts. In a later analysis, TCRs clustered in the first cohort were found to also tend to co-occur in the approximately 120 validation repertoires, with 94% of cluster scores above 0.

The library was generated by the immunoSEQ multiplex PCR assay. Concerning the study's data processing: A statistical classification framework was developed to diagnose cytomegalovirus status using the catalog of TCR beta chain sequences. TCRdb took over this immuneACCESS table, retaining in-frame rearrangements with V and J assigned. Such tables are incomplete; in checked studies, under half of the missing clones stem from an unresolved V gene, and the remainder is unexplained. Clone size and V and J calls were adopted from that table, with D and trimming inferred from the DNA. The sample table holds 120,000 or so clones, of which approximately 87% were seen once. Of the sample, over 1.3% is held by the ten largest clones.

This chain is built from TRBV5-6 and TRBJ2-7, with 15 bases aligning to TRBD2. Sample: PBMCs. The receptor was derived from a woman between 25 and 40 years old in good health and CMV-seropositive. The CDR3 in this case is CASSLAQGLAGGATYEQYF. Read as DNA, the sequence is TGTGCCAGCAGCTTGGCGCAGGGACTAGCGGGAGGTGCTACCTACGAGCAGTACTTC.